The next 5 T cell receptor beta chains were all read from a single sample in a study of T cells and copy number aberrations in small-cell lung cancer. Libraries were prepared by immunoSEQ multiplex PCR; TCRdb keeps only in-frame clonotypes and omits some of them. This sample has under 8,000 clones, with approximately 79% found just once. Input material: normal tissue next to the tumor. Receptor source: a woman aged 70 to 79 with small cell lung cancer. Some clones in this sample may be carry-over from other donors' samples.

This chain joins TRBV25-1 and TRBJ2-1; D remains unclear. CDR1 is MGHDK and CDR2 is SYGVNS in the germline V gene. Between the trimmed V and J ends, which lost 8 bases and 7 bases, there was a span of 12 bases. The CDR3 sequence is 12 residues long. The CDR3 sequence is CASATGMNEQFF. The CDR3 nucleotides are TGTGCCAGCGCGACTGGCATGAATGAGCAGTTCTTC.

This rearrangement joins TRBV2 to TRBJ1-1, with TRBD1 matching over 7 bases. V lost 6 bases and J lost 11; bases outside the gene matches: 9. CDR3 length: 12 residues. The V gene's germline CDR1 is SNHLY and CDR2 FYNNEI. The DNA for the CDR3 is TGTGCCAGCAGGGAGACAGGGAGACGGGCTTTCTTT. This sequence encodes CASRETGRRAFF.

The chain has TRBV28 and TRBJ1-1; weak D call: TRBD1 (5 bases). The CDR3 has 14 amino acids. V lost 8 bases to trimming and J lost 5 bases, with 18 bases between them. Germline values: CDR1 MDHEN, CDR2 SYDVKM. The DNA for the CDR3 is TGTGCCAGCCTAAGACAAACCCAGGGAACTGAAGCTTTCTTT. This codes for CASLRQTQGTEAFF.

The chain carries TRBV4-1 and TRBJ2-7, with 8 nucleotides matching TRBD2. Germline loops: CDR1 MGHRA, CDR2 YSYEKL. There are 17 residues in the CDR3. The V and J ends lost 4 bases and 4 bases, in that order; junction bases with no gene match: 15. CDR3: CASSPTRGGEGPYEQYF. The CDR3 DNA is TGCGCCAGCAGCCCGACTCGGGGGGGGGAGGGCCCTTACGAGCAGTACTTC.

V gene TRBV14 combines with J gene TRBJ2-4; D not resolved. The CDR3 runs 14 residues. In germline, CDR1 is SGHDN, CDR2 FVKESK. V was pared by 5 bases and J by 6 bases, with 14 bases between. CDR3 sequence: CASSYLGIGNIQYF. In nucleotides, the CDR3 is TGTGCCAGCAGCTATCTTGGGATCGGAAACATTCAGTACTTC.